These 8 T cell receptor beta chains share one sample of origin, sequenced in a study of T cells in Graves' hyperthyroidism and ophthalmopathy. RNA transcripts gave rise to amplified TCR beta CDR3 regions. In the first-round RT-PCR of the TCR CDR3, the HTBI primer set was used. Each CDR3 protein gets one entry after TCRdb re-called the multiplex PCR reads with MiXCR. The sample has nearly 600,000 distinct CDR3 sequences, about 15% seen once; the top ten hold roughly 6.2%. The specimen was blood. The origin of the receptors is a woman aged 25 to 39 with Graves' hyperthyroidism that later progressed to Graves' ophthalmopathy.

The chain uses TRBV9 and TRBJ2-7; D is unresolved. With 4 bases removed from V and 5 bases from J, the gap between germline ends came to 22 bases. The germline V gene encodes CDR1 SGDLS and CDR2 YYNGEE. The length of the CDR3 is 16 residues. This CDR3 is CASSLRSLGKLHEQYF. DNA of the CDR3: TGTGCCAGCAGCCTTCGGTCTCTGGGGAAGCTACACGAGCAGTACTTC.

At least ten counts were recorded for this clonotype. V is TRBV12-3 or TRBV12-4 and J is TRBJ2-6; TRBD1 matches at 8 bases. Germline trimming cut 8 bases from V and 0 bases from J; bases unmatched to any gene: 9. The CDR3 is made up of 17 amino acids. The CDR3 is CASGPGQGPSGANVLTF. In nucleotides, the CDR3 is TGTGCCAGCGGCCCCGGACAGGGACCCTCTGGGGCCAACGTCCTGACTTTC.

A word on this clonotype: A much larger clone differs by one base, so this may be a read error. The chain uses TRBV3-1 and TRBJ1-5, with 8 positions matching TRBD1. Germline V gene data show CDR1 as LGHDT and CDR2 as YNNKEL (reference sequence). This CDR3 is built from 16 residues. CDR3 loop: CARSQNPGQANQPQHF. As DNA, the CDR3 is TGTGCCAGAAGCCAAAATCCGGGACAGGCAAATCAGCCCCAGCATTTT.

This clonotype has ten or more counts. This chain joins TRBV6-5 and TRBJ1-1; 7 bases agree with TRBD1. The ends lost 2 bases at V and 3 bases at J; junction bases unmatched: 3. The CDR3 runs 14 residues. Germline CDR1 and CDR2: MNHEY and SVGAGI. In nucleotides, the CDR3 is TGTGCCAGCAGTTACGCCCAGGGGGACACTGAAGCTTTCTTT. Translation gives CASSYAQGDTEAFF.

This clonotype was observed many times. The V call is TRBV2, the J call TRBJ1-6; D is perhaps TRBD1 (5 bases). The CDR3 runs 15 residues. Germline V gene lookup returns CDR1 SNHLY and CDR2 FYNNEI. Deletions cut 1 base from V and 7 bases from J, with 11 bases between. The CDR3 DNA sequence: TGTGCCAGCAGTGAAGGGACATACGGGAATTCACCCCTCCACTTT. This sequence encodes CASSEGTYGNSPLHF. The entire variable domain, with the rest obtained from reference TRBV2 and TRBJ1-6, is as follows: EPEVTQTPSHQVTQMGQEVILRCVPISNHLYFYWYRQILGQKVEFLVSFYNNEISEKSEIFDDQFSVERPDGSNFTLKIRSTKLEDSAMYFCASSEGTYGNSPLHFGNGTRLTVT.

This clonotype was observed many times. This rearrangement joins TRBV6-2 or TRBV6-3 to TRBJ1-1, with D possibly matching TRBD1 (6 bases). Between the trimmed V and J ends, which lost 7 bases and 4 bases, there was a span of 13 bases. CDR1 and CDR2 (germline): MNHEY, SVGEGT. CDR3 length equals 13 residues. The CDR3 loop is CASKYTGSTEAFF. CDR3 coding DNA: TGTGCCAGCAAATACACAGGGAGCACTGAAGCTTTCTTT.

The chain combines TRBV20-1 with TRBJ2-1, with 12 bases that match TRBD2. The trim removed 1 base at V and 4 bases at J, leaving 2 bases unmatched. The CDR3 covers 15 residues. Germline V CDR1 and CDR2: DFQATT, SNEGSKA (reference sequence). The CDR3 protein is CSARASGRGYNEQFF. The CDR3 DNA follows: TGCAGTGCTAGAGCTAGCGGGAGGGGTTACAATGAGCAGTTCTTC.

This clonotype was seen ten or more times. In nucleotides, the CDR3 is TGTGCCAGCAGCTCCCCCAAGAGGGGCAATGAGCAGTTCTTC. Amino acids: CASSSPKRGNEQFF. The chain combines TRBV11-2 with TRBJ2-1; D might be TRBD1 or TRBD2, each matching 5 bases. The germline gives CDR1 SGHAT, CDR2 FQNNGV. The V end was cut by 4 bases, the J end by 6 bases, with 13 bases between. The CDR3 sequence is 14 residues long.